The clone carrying this TCR beta chain showed up just once. The CDR3 covers 15 residues. Germline loops: CDR1 SNHLY, CDR2 FYNNEI. V lost 1 base and J lost 8; bases outside the gene matches: 6. Original processing methods: Cell counts per sample came from amplifying reference gene primers. The repertoire was sequenced with immunoSEQ multiplex PCR; TCRdb's copy has only in-frame clones and lacks some. V and J calls and clone size follow that table, whereas D and trimming were derived from the DNA. The profile shows 65,000 to 85,000 clones, less than 90% of them singletons. This sample stems from a study of blood T cell repertoires in COVID-19. The overall study: Acute-phase and convalescent COVID-19 samples originated in the United States, Italy and Spain. Sources were T cells, B-cell-depleted T cells, or PBMCs; the material itself was cDNA or gDNA.

The sequenced sample consisted of peripheral blood. The chain couples TRBV2 to TRBJ2-3, with 10 bases fitting TRBD2. This TCR came from a man aged 50-59 years with active COVID-19. The CDR3 nucleotides are TGTGCCAGCAGTGAAGAAGCTAGCGGGAGAGGTACGCAGTATTTT. Amino acids: CASSEEASGRGTQYF.